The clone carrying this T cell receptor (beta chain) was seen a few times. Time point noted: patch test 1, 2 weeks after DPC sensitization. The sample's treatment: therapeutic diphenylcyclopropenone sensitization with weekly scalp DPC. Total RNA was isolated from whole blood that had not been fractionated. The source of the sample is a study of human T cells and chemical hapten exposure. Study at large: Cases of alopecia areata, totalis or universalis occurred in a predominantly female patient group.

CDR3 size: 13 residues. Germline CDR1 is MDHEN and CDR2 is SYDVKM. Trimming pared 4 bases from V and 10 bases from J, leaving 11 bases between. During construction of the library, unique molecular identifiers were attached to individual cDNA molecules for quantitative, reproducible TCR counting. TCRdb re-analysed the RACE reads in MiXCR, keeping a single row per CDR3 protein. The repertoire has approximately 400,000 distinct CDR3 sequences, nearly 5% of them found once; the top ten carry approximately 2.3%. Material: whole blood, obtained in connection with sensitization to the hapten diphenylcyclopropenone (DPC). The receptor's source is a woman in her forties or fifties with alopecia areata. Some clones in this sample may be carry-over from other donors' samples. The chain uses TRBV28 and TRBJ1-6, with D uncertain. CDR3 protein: CASSSPVASPLHF. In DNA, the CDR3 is TGTGCCAGCAGTTCTCCGGTAGCATCACCCCTCCACTTT.